These 10 T cell receptor beta chains came from one sample sequenced in a study of cytomegalovirus exposure and HLA in healthy donors. Both 60 Vbeta primers and 13 Jbeta primers went into the PCR. Repertoires were generated with immunoSEQ multiplex PCR, while TCRdb's copy carries only in-frame clones and drops some. Counted here are about 190,000 clones, about 81% occurring once; the ten biggest clones make up about 1.9%. Sequences were obtained from PBMCs. These receptors came from a woman aged 18-30 years in good health and CMV-seropositive.

The count of this clone is one. The chain uses TRBV6-1 and TRBJ2-1; D is unclear. CDR3 length: 12 amino acids. Germline CDR1 reads MNHNS; CDR2 reads SASEGT. V gave up 3 bases and J gave up 8 bases, with 8 bases separating them. CDR3 sequence (DNA): TGTGCCAGCAGTGATTCTACCGATGAGCAGTTCTTC. It specifies CASSDSTDEQFF.

The gene calls are TRBV19 and TRBJ2-5; D is possibly TRBD1 (5 bases). The closer fit of TRBJ2-7 to the DNA end suggests the J call may be wrong. In germline, CDR1 is LNHDA, CDR2 SQIVND (reference sequence). The CDR3 sequence is 14 residues long. This CDR3 reads CASSIRADSYEQYF. Written as DNA, the CDR3 is TGTGCCAGTAGTATCAGGGCAGACTCCTACGAGCAGTACTTC.

V gene TRBV5-1 combines with J gene TRBJ2-1; 12 nucleotides line up with TRBD2. V was clipped by 3 bases and J by 7 bases; unmatched bases: 11. Germline V gene data show CDR1 as SGHRS and CDR2 as YFSETQ. The CDR3 length is 17 residues. The chain's CDR3 is CASSSSSGGAGRNEQFF. The CDR3 coding sequence is TGCGCCAGCAGCTCCTCTAGCGGGGGGGCGGGGCGGAATGAGCAGTTCTTC.

The chain has TRBV11-3 and TRBJ2-2, with TRBD1 matching over 10 bases. Losses at the gene ends were 5 bases for V and 4 bases for J; bases not matched to a gene: 7. Germline assignment: CDR1 SGHNT and CDR2 YENEEA. The CDR3 has 16 residues. CDR3 bases: TGTGCCAGCAGCACCCGACAGGGGGCGAGCACCGGGGAGCTGTTTTTT. This encodes CASSTRQGASTGELFF. The whole variable domain, remainder taken from reference TRBV11-3 and TRBJ2-2, is EAGVVQSPRYKIIEKKQPVAFWCNPISGHNTLYWYLQNLGQGPELLIRYENEEAVDDSQLPKDRFSAERLKGVDSTLKIQPAELGDSAVYLCASSTRQGASTGELFFGEGSRLTVL.

V and J are TRBV11-3 and TRBJ1-3, with TRBD1 matching over 7 bases. V shed 4 bases and J 4 bases; nucleotides not matched to a gene: 13. From germline, CDR1 is SGHNT and CDR2 YENEEA. The CDR3 runs 17 residues. CDR3 region: CASSSPLGTAFGNTIYF. The CDR3 DNA follows: TGTGCCAGCAGCTCCCCCCTCGGGACAGCCTTCGGAAACACCATATATTTT.

V is TRBV27 and J is TRBJ2-1; D is possibly TRBD1 (6 bases). Looked up from germline, CDR1 is MNHEY and CDR2 is SMNVEV (reference sequence). The CDR3 contains 15 residues. V lost 3 bases and J lost 4, with 13 bases in between. The CDR3 DNA reads TGTGCCAGCAGTTTGGACAGTAGTTTTTACAATGAGCAGTTCTTC. Translated, it gives CASSLDSSFYNEQFF.

The chain carries TRBV13 and TRBJ2-3, with D tentatively TRBD1 (5 bases). The CDR3 contains 16 residues. V lost 4 bases and J lost 1, with 15 bases in between. Germline V CDR1 and CDR2: PRHDT, FYEKMQ (reference sequence). The CDR3 nucleotides read TGTGCCAGCAGCTCCTCCTTATACAGGCGCACAGATACGCAGTATTTT. Protein product: CASSSSLYRRTDTQYF.

The rearrangement uses TRBV2 and TRBJ2-3, with 7 bases lining up with TRBD2. The J segment lost 6 bases and the V segment lost 3 bases, leaving 6 bases of the junction unmatched. The CDR3 has 14 amino acids. Germline V gene lookup returns CDR1 SNHLY and CDR2 FYNNEI. In nucleotides, the CDR3 is TGTGCCAGCAGTGAGGACCGGGGGGTGGATACGCAGTATTTT. Amino acid sequence: CASSEDRGVDTQYF.

The chain combines TRBV11-3 with TRBJ1-1; D gene uncertain. V lost 1 base to trimming and J lost 1 base, with 7 bases between them. CDR1 and CDR2 from the germline V gene are SGHNT and YENEEA. The CDR3 loop spans 14 amino acids. CDR3 residues: CASSLGPRNTEAFF. The CDR3 nucleotides read TGTGCCAGCAGCTTAGGTCCCCGGAACACTGAAGCTTTCTTT.

The chain recombines TRBV7-3 with TRBJ2-5, with a weak D call TRBD1 (6 bases). The germline V gene has CDR1 SGHTA and CDR2 FQGTGA. The CDR3 has 13 amino acids. Trimming removed 6 bases from V and 3 bases from J, with 11 bases in between. The CDR3 loop is CASSFGQKETQYF. CDR3 bases: TGTGCCAGCAGTTTTGGACAGAAAGAGACCCAGTACTTC.